This T cell receptor (beta chain) comes out of a study of shared clonotypes between healthy human individuals (dated by TCRdb to 2019 to 2021). Study-level background: Three men and two women, aged 18 to 49 years, made up the cohort. Between about 0.9 and 8.9 billion PBMCs per donor were obtained by leukapheresis. To increase sequencing depth and limit assay-specific biases, TCR repertoire library preparation and sequencing were carried out by different laboratories using diverse techniques. To estimate repertoire size and how much clonotype sharing occurs between individuals, the study deeply sequenced the blood TCR repertoires of five healthy adults.

TCR CDR3 regions were amplified from genomic DNA by multiplex PCR using the deep immunoSEQ assay. For each cell subset, the extracted genomic DNA was distributed evenly across all wells of several immunoSEQ 96-well plates, and each plate served as one replicate. For unsorted PBMC, 300 ng genomic DNA, equal to 32,000 or so T cell genomes, was loaded into each replicate PCR. Ten immunoSEQ deep assay plates were used to sequence the unsorted PBMC genomic DNA. Purified libraries were measured with a Qubit 3.0 fluorometer, size-checked on a Bioanalyzer 2100, and measured again with the KAPA Library Quantification kit. Every immunoSEQ 96-well plate was sequenced on a dedicated single-read 150-cycle Illumina NextSeq 550 flow cell. From the authors' description of their analysis: Because only junctional sequences without quality scores were contained in the immunoSEQ output, filtering matching that applied to full-length reads could not be performed. Sequences were annotated with PyIR, a Python wrapper for IgBLAST v1.9, using IMGT germline references to assign V/J genes and CDR3. Reads were filtered out if the reads had weak V/J assignments (E-value above 1e-6), no CDR3, stop codons, out-of-frame junctions, or ambiguous translated residues. V3J clonotypes were defined as sequences sharing the same inferred V gene, J gene, and CDR3 amino acid sequence. Percentage overlap between repertoires was calculated by dividing the number of shared unique clonotypes by the size of the smaller repertoire. Three approaches were used to assess repertoire richness: RTK rarefaction, the Chao1 estimator, and Recon v2.1 estimates of unobserved clonotypes. Entries here come from immuneACCESS through TCRdb and include only in-frame sequences with V and J called. Some clones fail to appear in such tables; in the studies checked, an unresolved V gene covers under half of the shortfall, and the cause of the remainder is unknown. The DNA was the basis for D and trimming; V, J and clone size are from that table. Here the sample has about 560,000 clones; around three quarters occur a single time. Around 12% of the sample is held by the ten biggest clonotypes.

This clone has ten or more counts. Its antigen target is currently unknown. Base quality data are lacking; no much larger clone is found one base away. CDR1 MDHEN and CDR2 SYDVKM are derived from the germline V gene. V and J are truncated by 0 bases and 8 bases respectively, leaving an intervening sequence of 7 bases. Taken from cysteine to phenylalanine, the CDR3 has 12 residues. The kept DNA is CDR3 alone, 36 bases in frame from the first base. What the authors observed across the whole study: Based on pairwise subsampling, the degree of clonotype sharing among donors was expected to be affected by sequencing depth. The small number of donors limited the genetic and exposure-history diversity represented. Only blood was sampled, and tissue TCR repertoires likely differ from those in blood.

The donors were healthy, HIV-negative adults who had no recently reported acute infections or vaccinations. All donors were Caucasian adults living in Nashville, Tennessee, USA. For unsorted samples, roughly 91 million PBMCs were counted, and genomic DNA was extracted using the QIAamp DNA Blood Mini kit. Blood was obtained by leukapheresis, after which PBMCs were separated by Ficoll-Histopaque density gradient centrifugation and cryopreserved in liquid nitrogen vapor phase. Sequenced: PBMCs. The sequence came from a woman aged 40 to 49 in good health. Some clones in this sample may be carry-over from other donors' samples. The rearranged segments are TRBV28 and TRBJ1-1; TRBD1 is perhaps the D gene, given 5 matching bases. The DNA sequence is as follows: TGTGCCAGCAGTTTATGGGGGCACGAAGCTTTCTTT. Its protein is CASSLWGHEAFF.